In its sample, the clone carrying this T cell receptor (beta chain) was seen a few times. Its specificity is unknown. This specimen belongs to a study of T cells after yellow fever vaccination. The overall study: Fractions low in cell number were prepared with SMART-Seq v4 Ultra Low Input. Study-wide points: Abundant clonotypes from the bulk population could contaminate FACS-sorted repertoires. Post-booster samples contained most primary-vaccination clones (around 95% CD4, around 88% CD8).

Universal primer sites and UMIs were introduced during 5'RACE template-switching synthesis of TCR cDNA. TCRdb redid the calling of the 5' RACE reads with MiXCR, one entry per CDR3 protein. The repertoire holds some 300,000 distinct CDR3 sequences, with over 8.5% as singletons. Germline V gene sequence: CDR1 MGHRA, CDR2 YSYEKL. With V trimmed by 4 bases and J by 4 bases, 7 bases remained unmatched. This CDR3 is built from 15 residues. The source was CD4+ T cells sorted from PBMCs, collected 45 days after the yellow fever booster vaccination. V is TRBV4-1 and J is TRBJ1-2; 9 bases are shared with TRBD1. The receptor was isolated from a man aged 18-30 years who received the YFV17D yellow fever vaccine. The CDR3 sequence is CASSPDRGSVYGYTF. The CDR3 DNA reads TGCGCCAGCAGCCCGGACAGGGGATCGGTCTATGGCTACACCTTC.